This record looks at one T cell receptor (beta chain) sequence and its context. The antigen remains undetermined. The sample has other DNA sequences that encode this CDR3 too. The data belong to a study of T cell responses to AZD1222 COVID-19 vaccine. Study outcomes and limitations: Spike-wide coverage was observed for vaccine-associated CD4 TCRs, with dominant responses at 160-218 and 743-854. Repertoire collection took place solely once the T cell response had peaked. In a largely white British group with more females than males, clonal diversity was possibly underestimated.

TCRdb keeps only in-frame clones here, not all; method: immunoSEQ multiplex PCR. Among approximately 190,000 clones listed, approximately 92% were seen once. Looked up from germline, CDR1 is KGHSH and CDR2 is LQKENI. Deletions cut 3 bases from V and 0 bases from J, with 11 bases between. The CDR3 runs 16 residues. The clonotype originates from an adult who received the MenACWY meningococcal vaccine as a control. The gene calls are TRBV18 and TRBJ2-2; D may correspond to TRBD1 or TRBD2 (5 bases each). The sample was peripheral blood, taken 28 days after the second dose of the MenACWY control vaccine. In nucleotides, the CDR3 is TGTGCCAGCTCACCGCCCGGGACGGCGAACACCGGGGAGCTGTTTTTT. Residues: CASSPPGTANTGELFF.